The source of this T cell receptor beta chain is a study of blood T cell repertoires in COVID-19. Study-level background: Specimens from acute and convalescent COVID-19 originated in the United States, Italy and Spain. From T cells, B-cell-depleted T cells, or PBMCs came the material, which was cDNA or gDNA.

As processed by the authors: Using reference gene primer amplification, nucleated cell counts were estimated. Only in-frame clones appear in the TCRdb table, and some are missing; sequencing was by immunoSEQ multiplex PCR. V and J calls and clone size are copied from that table; D and trimming were computed from the DNA. The data contain 150,000 to 200,000 clones, just under 80% of them singletons. Germline CDR1 SGHTA, CDR2 FQGNSA. The CDR3 length is 14 residues. Trimming removed 0 bases at V and 2 bases at J, with 6 bases between. The chain links TRBV7-2 to TRBJ2-3; no firm D call. The clonotype comes from a man aged 65-85 years with active or convalescent COVID-19. Specimen: peripheral blood. This CDR3 reads CASSLAQITDTQYF. The DNA for the CDR3 is TGTGCCAGCAGCTTAGCCCAGATCACAGATACGCAGTATTTT.